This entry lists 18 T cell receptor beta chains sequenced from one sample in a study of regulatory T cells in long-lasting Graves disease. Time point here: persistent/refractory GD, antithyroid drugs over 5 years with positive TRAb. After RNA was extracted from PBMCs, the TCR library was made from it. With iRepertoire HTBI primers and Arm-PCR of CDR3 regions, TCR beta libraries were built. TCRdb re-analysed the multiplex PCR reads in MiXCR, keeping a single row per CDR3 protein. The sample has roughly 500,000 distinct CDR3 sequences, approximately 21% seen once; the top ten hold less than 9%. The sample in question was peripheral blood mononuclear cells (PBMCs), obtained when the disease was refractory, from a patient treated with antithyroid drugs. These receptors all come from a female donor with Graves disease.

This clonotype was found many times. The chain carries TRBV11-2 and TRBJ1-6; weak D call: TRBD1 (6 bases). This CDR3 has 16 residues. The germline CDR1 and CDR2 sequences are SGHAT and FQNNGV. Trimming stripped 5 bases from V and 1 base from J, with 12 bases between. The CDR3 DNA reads TGTGCCAGCAGCACCAATACAGGGTCCTATAATTCACCCCTCCACTTT. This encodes CASSTNTGSYNSPLHF.

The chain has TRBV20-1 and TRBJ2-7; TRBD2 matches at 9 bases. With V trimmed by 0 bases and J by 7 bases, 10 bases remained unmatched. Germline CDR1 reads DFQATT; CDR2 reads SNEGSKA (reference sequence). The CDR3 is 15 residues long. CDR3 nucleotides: TGCAGTGCTAGAGATCCGGGACTAGCTTCCCAAGAGCAGTACTTC. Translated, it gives CSARDPGLASQEQYF.

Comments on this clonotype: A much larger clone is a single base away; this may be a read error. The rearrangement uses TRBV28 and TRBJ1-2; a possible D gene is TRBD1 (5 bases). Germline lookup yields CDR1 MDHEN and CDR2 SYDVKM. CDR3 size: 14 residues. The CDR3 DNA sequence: TGTGCCAGCAGTTTACTCCGGAGGGGTGATGGCTGCACCTTC. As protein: CASSLLRRGDGCTF.

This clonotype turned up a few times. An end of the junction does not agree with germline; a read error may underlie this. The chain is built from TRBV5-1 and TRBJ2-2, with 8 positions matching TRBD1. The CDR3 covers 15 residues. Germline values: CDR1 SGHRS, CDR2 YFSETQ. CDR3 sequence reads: CASSFGQGATGELFF. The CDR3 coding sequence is TGTGCCAGCAGTTTCGGGCAGGGGGCCACCGGGGAGCTGTTTTTT.

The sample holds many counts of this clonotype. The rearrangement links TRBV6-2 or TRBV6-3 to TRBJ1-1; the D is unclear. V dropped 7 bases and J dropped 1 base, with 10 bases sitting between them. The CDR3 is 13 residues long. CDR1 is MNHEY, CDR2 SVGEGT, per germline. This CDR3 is CASKGLTNTEAFF. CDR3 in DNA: TGTGCCAGCAAGGGTTTAACGAACACTGAAGCTTTCTTT.

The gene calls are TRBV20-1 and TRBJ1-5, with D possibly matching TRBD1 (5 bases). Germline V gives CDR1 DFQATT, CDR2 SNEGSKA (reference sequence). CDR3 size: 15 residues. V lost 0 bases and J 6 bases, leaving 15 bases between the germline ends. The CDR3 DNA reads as TGCAGTGCTAGAGATAGCGGGGGTTTCTCTCAGCCCCAGCATTTT. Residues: CSARDSGGFSQPQHF.

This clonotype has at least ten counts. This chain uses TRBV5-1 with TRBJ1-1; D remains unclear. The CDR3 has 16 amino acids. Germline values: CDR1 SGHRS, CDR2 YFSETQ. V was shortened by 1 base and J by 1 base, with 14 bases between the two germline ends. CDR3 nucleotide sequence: TGCGCCAGCAGCTTGATTTTTGGGGTTAAGAACACTGAAGCTTTCTTT. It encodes CASSLIFGVKNTEAFF.

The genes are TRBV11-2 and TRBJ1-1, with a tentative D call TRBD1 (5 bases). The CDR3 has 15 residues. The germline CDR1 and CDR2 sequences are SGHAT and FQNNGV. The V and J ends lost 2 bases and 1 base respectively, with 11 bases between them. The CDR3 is CASSLPSDRNTEAFF. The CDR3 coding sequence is TGTGCCAGCAGCTTACCCAGTGACAGGAACACTGAAGCTTTCTTT.

CDR3 coding DNA: TGTGCCAGCAGTGAACTGGTGTCGGAGCAGTACTTC. Translated: CASSELVSEQYF. The chain links TRBV6-1 to TRBJ2-7, with D uncertain. Trimming shortened V by 2 bases and J by 7 bases, and 9 bases separated the two germline ends. The CDR3 loop spans 12 amino acids. Germline V gene data show CDR1 as MNHNS and CDR2 as SASEGT.

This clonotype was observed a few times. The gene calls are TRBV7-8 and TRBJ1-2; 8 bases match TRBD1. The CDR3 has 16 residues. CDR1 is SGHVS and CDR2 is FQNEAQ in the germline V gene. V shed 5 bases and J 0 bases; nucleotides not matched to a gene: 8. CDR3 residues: CASSPRTGRANYGYTF. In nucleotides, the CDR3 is TGTGCCAGCAGCCCAAGGACAGGGCGAGCTAACTATGGCTACACCTTC.

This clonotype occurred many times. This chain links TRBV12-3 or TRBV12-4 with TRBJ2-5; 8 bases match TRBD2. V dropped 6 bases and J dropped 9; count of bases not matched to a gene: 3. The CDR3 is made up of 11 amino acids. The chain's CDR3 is CASSLGGAQYF. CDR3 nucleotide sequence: TGTGCCAGCAGCCTCGGGGGGGCCCAGTACTTC.

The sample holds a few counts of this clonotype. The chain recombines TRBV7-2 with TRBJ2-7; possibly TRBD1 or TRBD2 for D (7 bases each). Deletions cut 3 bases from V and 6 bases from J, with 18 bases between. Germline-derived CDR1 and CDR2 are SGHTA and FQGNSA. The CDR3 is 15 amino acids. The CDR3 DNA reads TGTGCCAGCAGCTTCACAGGGGAAGCGGGACGCGAGCAGTACTTC. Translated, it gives CASSFTGEAGREQYF.

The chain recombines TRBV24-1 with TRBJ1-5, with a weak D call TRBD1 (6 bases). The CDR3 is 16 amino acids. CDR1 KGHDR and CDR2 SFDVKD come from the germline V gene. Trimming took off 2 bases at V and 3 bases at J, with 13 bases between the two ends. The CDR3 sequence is CATSDSEAGANQPQHF. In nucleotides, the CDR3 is TGTGCCACCAGTGATTCTGAGGCGGGGGCCAATCAGCCCCAGCATTTT.

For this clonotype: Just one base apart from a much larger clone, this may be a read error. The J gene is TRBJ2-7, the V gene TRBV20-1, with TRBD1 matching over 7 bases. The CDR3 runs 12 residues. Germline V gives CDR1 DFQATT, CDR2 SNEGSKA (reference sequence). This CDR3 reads CGASPGGYEQYF. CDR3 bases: TGCGGTGCCTCCCCAGGGGGCTACGAGCAGTACTTC.

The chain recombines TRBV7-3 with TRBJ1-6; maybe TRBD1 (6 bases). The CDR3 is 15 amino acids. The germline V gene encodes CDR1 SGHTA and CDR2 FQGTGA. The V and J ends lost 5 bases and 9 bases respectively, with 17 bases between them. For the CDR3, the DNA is TGTGCCAGCAGCGAAGGGCCCGACAGGTTTTCACCCCTCCACTTT. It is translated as CASSEGPDRFSPLHF.

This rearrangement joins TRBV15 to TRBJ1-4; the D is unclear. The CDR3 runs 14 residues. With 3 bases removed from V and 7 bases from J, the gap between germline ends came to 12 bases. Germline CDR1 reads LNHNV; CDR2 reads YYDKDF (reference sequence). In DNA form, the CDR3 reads TGTGCCACCAGCAGCACAAGCCAAGCTGAAAAACTGTTTTTT. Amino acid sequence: CATSSTSQAEKLFF.

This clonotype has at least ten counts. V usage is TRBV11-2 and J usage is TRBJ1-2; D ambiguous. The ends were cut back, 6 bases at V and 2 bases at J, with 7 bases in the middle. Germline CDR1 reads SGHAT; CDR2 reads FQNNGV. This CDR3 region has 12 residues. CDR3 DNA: TGTGCCAGCAGAGGAGAGAACTATGGCTACACCTTC. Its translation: CASRGENYGYTF.

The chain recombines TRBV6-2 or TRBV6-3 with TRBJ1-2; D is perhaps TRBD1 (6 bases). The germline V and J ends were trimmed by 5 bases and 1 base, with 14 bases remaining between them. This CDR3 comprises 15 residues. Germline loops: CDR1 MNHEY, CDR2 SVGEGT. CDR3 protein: CASSPGTYLNYGYTF. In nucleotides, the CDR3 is TGTGCCAGCAGTCCCGGGACATATCTTAACTATGGCTACACCTTC.